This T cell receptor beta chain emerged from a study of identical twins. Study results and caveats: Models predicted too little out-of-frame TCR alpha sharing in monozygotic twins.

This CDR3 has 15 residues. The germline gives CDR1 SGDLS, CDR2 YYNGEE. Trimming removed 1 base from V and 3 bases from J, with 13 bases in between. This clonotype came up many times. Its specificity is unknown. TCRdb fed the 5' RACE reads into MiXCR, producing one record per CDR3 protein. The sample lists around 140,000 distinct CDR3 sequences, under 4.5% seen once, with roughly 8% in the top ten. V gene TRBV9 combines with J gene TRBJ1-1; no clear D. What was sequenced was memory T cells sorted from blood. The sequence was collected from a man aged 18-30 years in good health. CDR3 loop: CASSVTQFGDTEAFF. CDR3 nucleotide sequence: TGTGCCAGCAGCGTAACTCAGTTTGGAGACACTGAAGCTTTCTTT.